The 13 T cell receptor beta chains in this list originate from one sample, sequenced in a study of cytomegalovirus exposure and HLA in healthy donors. Sequenced by immunoSEQ multiplex PCR; TCRdb stores in-frame clones only, minus some. The sample records about 140,000 clones, roughly nine tenths being singletons. What was sequenced was PBMCs. The receptors stem from a man aged 18 to 30 in good health and CMV-seronegative.

The chain is built from TRBV9 and TRBJ2-2; D possibly corresponds to TRBD1 (6 bases). The V end was cut by 4 bases, the J end by 5 bases, with 15 bases between. This CDR3 is built from 15 residues. CDR1 is SGDLS and CDR2 is YYNGEE in the germline V gene. CDR3 nucleotide sequence: TGTGCCAGCAGCCAACTTAGCAGGGGAACCGGGGAGCTGTTTTTT. Its translation is CASSQLSRGTGELFF.

The J gene is TRBJ1-2, the V gene TRBV29-1, with TRBD1 as a possible D gene (5 bases). The CDR3 is 11 residues long. Looked up from germline, CDR1 is SQVTM and CDR2 is ANQGSEA. The V end was cut by 7 bases, the J end by 8 bases, with 14 bases between. The CDR3 coding sequence is TGCAGCGCTGAGGGGCGGGGCGGCTACACCTTC. It specifies CSAEGRGGYTF.

This clone has only one observation. J is TRBJ2-2 and V is TRBV5-1; TRBD2 matches at 14 bases. The CDR3 has 17 amino acids. The germline V gene encodes CDR1 SGHRS and CDR2 YFSETQ. The junction had 6 bases not matched to a gene; V was cut back by 4 bases and J by 4 bases. In DNA, the CDR3 is TGCGCCAGCAGCCCCACAGGACTAGCGGGGGGCACCGGGGAGCTGTTTTTT. It codes for CASSPTGLAGGTGELFF.

V usage is TRBV7-3 and J usage is TRBJ2-3; 14 nucleotides agree with TRBD2. This CDR3 has 18 residues. Germline CDR1 is SGHTA and CDR2 is FQGTGA. The V gene end was trimmed by 3 bases and the J gene end by 0 bases; junction bases not matched to a gene: 5. CDR3 nucleotide sequence: TGTGCCAGCAGCTTCGGACTAGCGGGGGGATCTAGCACAGATACGCAGTATTTT. This gives the protein CASSFGLAGGSSTDTQYF.

The chain links TRBV27 to TRBJ1-4; 8 nucleotides match TRBD1. Germline assignment: CDR1 MNHEY and CDR2 SMNVEV (reference sequence). The CDR3 runs to 18 residues. After removal of 5 bases from V and 4 bases from J, the junction contained 15 bases not matched to a gene. CDR3 amino acids: CASSPRDRPERDNEKLFF. The CDR3 DNA sequence: TGTGCCAGCAGTCCCCGGGACAGGCCCGAACGCGATAATGAAAAACTGTTTTTT.

For the CDR3, the DNA is TGTGCCAGCAGCTTAGCGGCGGGAGAGGTGCAGTACGTC. It is translated as CASSLAAGEVQYV. The chain recombines TRBV7-2 with TRBJ2-7; 7 nucleotides align to TRBD2. The CDR3 runs 13 residues. The germline gives CDR1 SGHTA, CDR2 FQGNSA. V gave up 0 bases and J gave up 9 bases; unmatched junction bases: 5.

The chain employs TRBV7-6 and TRBJ2-5; 8 bases match TRBD1. Trimming at V came to 5 bases and at J to 4 bases, leaving 15 bases not matched to a gene. In germline, CDR1 is SGHVS, CDR2 FNYEAQ. CDR3 size: 17 residues. The CDR3 DNA sequence: TGTGCCAGCAGCATGAAGTCCGGGACAGGTGCGGGAGAGACCCAGTACTTC. Protein: CASSMKSGTGAGETQYF. The variable domain in full, with the rest retrieved from reference TRBV7-6 and TRBJ2-5, is GAGVSQSPRYKVTKRGQDVALRCDPISGHVSLYWYRQALGQGPEFLTYFNYEAQQDKSGLPNDRFSAERPEGSISTLTIQRTEQRDSAMYRCASSMKSGTGAGETQYFGPGTRLLVL.

This clone occurred once. The J gene is TRBJ1-2, the V gene TRBV13; weak D call: TRBD1 (5 bases). V lost 2 bases, J lost 6 bases, and 22 bases lay in between. This CDR3 has 17 amino acids. The germline CDR1 and CDR2 sequences are PRHDT and FYEKMQ (reference sequence). CDR3 amino acids: CASSLPQSDLLGDGYTF. For the CDR3, the DNA is TGTGCCAGCAGCTTACCCCAATCGGACCTCCTAGGGGATGGCTACACCTTC.

The CDR3 is CASSLPTQGKLFF. For the CDR3, the DNA is TGTGCCAGCAGTTTACCCACGCAGGGAAAACTGTTTTTT. V usage is TRBV28 and J usage is TRBJ1-4; maybe TRBD1 (5 bases). The V end was cut by 2 bases, the J end by 10 bases, with 11 bases between. Germline CDR1 is MDHEN and CDR2 is SYDVKM. The CDR3 covers 13 residues. Using reference TRBV28 and TRBJ1-4 for the parts outside the CDR3, the full variable domain is DVKVTQSSRYLVKRTGEKVFLECVQDMDHENMFWYRQDPGLGLRLIYFSYDVKMKEKGDIPEGYSVSREKKERFSLILESASTNQTSMYLCASSLPTQGKLFFGSGTQLSVL.

The chain has TRBV21-1 and TRBJ2-1; TRBD2 is the table's D call and was not checked against the DNA. TRBV21-1 represents a pseudogene. The CDR3 has 13 residues. This CDR3 reads CASSKDPGNEQFF. The CDR3 DNA follows: TGTGCCAGCAGCAAAGATCCCGGCAATGAGCAGTTCTTC.

The rearrangement uses TRBV6-6 and TRBJ2-2; TRBD2 matches 13 bases. Per germline, CDR1 MNHNY and CDR2 SVGAGI (reference sequence). The CDR3 runs to 15 residues. J gave up 5 bases and V 6 bases, and 3 bases lay outside the gene matches. In DNA form, the CDR3 reads TGTGCCAGCAGCGGGACTAGCGGGATTACCGGGGAGCTGTTTTTT. This translates into CASSGTSGITGELFF.

The gene calls are TRBV5-1 and TRBJ1-1; TRBD1 agrees at 9 bases. Germline trimming cut 4 bases from V and 5 bases from J; bases unmatched to any gene: 6. Germline loops: CDR1 SGHRS, CDR2 YFSETQ. This CDR3 comprises 14 residues. CDR3 region: CASSRNRGHTEAFF. In nucleotides, the CDR3 is TGCGCCAGCAGCCGAAACAGGGGGCATACTGAAGCTTTCTTT.

The chain has TRBV7-7 and TRBJ2-1; TRBD2 matches 9 bases. The length of the CDR3 is 14 residues. V was pared by 4 bases and J by 8 bases, with 6 bases of the junction left unmatched. CDR1 is SSHAT and CDR2 is FNYEAQ in the germline V gene (reference sequence). Here the CDR3 reads CASSSGTSSYEQFF. The CDR3 region has the DNA TGTGCCAGCAGCTCCGGGACTAGCTCTTATGAGCAGTTCTTC.